Listed below are T cell receptor beta chains from one sample, sequenced in a study of regulatory dendritic cells for organ transplantation. Repertoires were generated with immunoSEQ multiplex PCR, while TCRdb's copy carries only in-frame clones and drops some. Among about 12,000 clones listed, 75% to 80% were seen once. Antigens of these TCRs are unknown. The sample was naive CD8+ T cells from blood cultured with regulatory dendritic cells. The source is a human donor in good health. The CDR3 runs from the conserved cysteine through the conserved F or W. Each record gives: V gene, J gene, CDR3 length, clone size, D gene, CDR3 DNA, CDR3 protein. D genes are given only for firm matches. Some rows have no size entry. The others give once, few or many, or a class for an expanded clone.

v_gene: TRBV7-6; j_gene: TRBJ2-1; len: 13; abundance: -; d_gene: -; CDR3nt: TGTGCCAGCAGCTTAGCGCCGTCCCAGGAGGAGTTCTTC; CDR3aa: CASSLAPSQEEFF
v_gene: TRBV19; j_gene: TRBJ1-2; len: 19; abundance: -; d_gene: TRBD1; CDR3nt: TGTGCCAGTAGTATACTCCCCGGACAGGGCTTAAACCTCAACTATGGCTACACCTTC; CDR3aa: CASSILPGQGLNLNYGYTF
v_gene: TRBV18; j_gene: TRBJ1-5; len: 13; abundance: -; d_gene: -; CDR3nt: TGTGCCAGCCTCACTTCCCCGGGTGTTCCCCAGCATTTT; CDR3aa: CASLTSPGVPQHF
v_gene: TRBV4-3; j_gene: TRBJ1-6; len: 15; abundance: once; d_gene: -; CDR3nt: TGCGCCAGCAGACCGGACAGCTCCTATAATTCACCCCTCCACTTT; CDR3aa: CASRPDSSYNSPLHF
v_gene: TRBV5-6; j_gene: TRBJ1-4; len: 14; abundance: -; d_gene: TRBD1; CDR3nt: TGTGCCAGCAGCCTTGGGACAGGGAATGAAAAACTGTTTTTT; CDR3aa: CASSLGTGNEKLFF
v_gene: TRBV7-2; j_gene: TRBJ2-1; len: 18; abundance: -; d_gene: TRBD2; CDR3nt: TGTGCCAGCAGCTACGGGACTAGCGGGGGAGTGAACTACAATGAGCAGTTCTTC; CDR3aa: CASSYGTSGGVNYNEQFF
v_gene: TRBV7-8; j_gene: TRBJ2-6; len: 15; abundance: once; d_gene: -; CDR3nt: TGTGCCAGCAGCTTAGGTATCTCTGGGGCCAACGTCCTGACTTTC; CDR3aa: CASSLGISGANVLTF
v_gene: TRBV7-6; j_gene: TRBJ2-7; len: 13; abundance: -; d_gene: TRBD1; CDR3nt: TGTGCCAGCAGCTTAGCACAGGGGTACGAGCAGTACTTC; CDR3aa: CASSLAQGYEQYF
v_gene: TRBV11-2; j_gene: TRBJ2-1; len: 17; abundance: -; d_gene: TRBD2; CDR3nt: TGTGCCAGCAGTTGGACTAGCGGGGGGACCTCCTACAATGAGCAGTTCTTC; CDR3aa: CASSWTSGGTSYNEQFF
v_gene: TRBV5-1; j_gene: TRBJ2-3; len: 13; abundance: -; d_gene: -; CDR3nt: TGCGCCAGCAGTTACAACCGCACAGATACGCAGTATTTT; CDR3aa: CASSYNRTDTQYF
v_gene: TRBV5-6; j_gene: TRBJ2-1; len: 13; abundance: once; d_gene: TRBD1; CDR3nt: TGTGCCAGCAGCGTAGGACAGGGTCGGTATGAATTCTTC; CDR3aa: CASSVGQGRYEFF
v_gene: TRBV6-1; j_gene: TRBJ2-3; len: 15; abundance: -; d_gene: TRBD2; CDR3nt: TGTGCCAGCAGGCTCCGAGCGGGAAGCACAGATACGCAGTATTTT; CDR3aa: CASRLRAGSTDTQYF
v_gene: TRBV9; j_gene: TRBJ1-6; len: 15; abundance: few; d_gene: TRBD1; CDR3nt: TGTGCCAGCAGCGTCGGACAGGGGAATAATTCACCCCTCCACTTT; CDR3aa: CASSVGQGNNSPLHF
v_gene: TRBV4-3; j_gene: TRBJ2-1; len: 15; abundance: -; d_gene: TRBD2; CDR3nt: TGCGCCAGCAGCAGGGGTAGCGGGGGGGCAAATGAGCAGTTCTTC; CDR3aa: CASSRGSGGANEQFF
v_gene: TRBV6-1; j_gene: TRBJ2-7; len: 13; abundance: few; d_gene: TRBD1; CDR3nt: TGTGCCAGCACCCCACAGGGGATCTACGAGCAGTACTTC; CDR3aa: CASTPQGIYEQYF
v_gene: TRBV10-1; j_gene: TRBJ2-7; len: 16; abundance: -; d_gene: -; CDR3nt: TGCGCCAGCAGTGAGGGAGACGGAACAAGCTCCTACGAGCAGTACTTC; CDR3aa: CASSEGDGTSSYEQYF
v_gene: TRBV7-3; j_gene: TRBJ2-3; len: 19; abundance: -; d_gene: TRBD2; CDR3nt: TGTGCCAGCAGCTTAACTCCTGTGAATAGCGGGGAAAACACAGATACGCAGTATTTT; CDR3aa: CASSLTPVNSGENTDTQYF
v_gene: TRBV7-9; j_gene: TRBJ2-2; len: 15; abundance: -; d_gene: TRBD2; CDR3nt: TGTGCCAGCAGACTACTAGCGGGGGACACCGGGGAGCTGTTTTTT; CDR3aa: CASRLLAGDTGELFF
v_gene: TRBV11-2; j_gene: TRBJ1-1; len: 13; abundance: few; d_gene: -; CDR3nt: TGTGCCAGCAGCCTACGGGCCTCAGGGGTAGCTTTCTTT; CDR3aa: CASSLRASGVAFF
v_gene: TRBV19; j_gene: TRBJ1-1; len: 15; abundance: -; d_gene: -; CDR3nt: TGTGCCAGTAGTACCCTACGAGGGGGTGGGACTGAAGCTTTCTTT; CDR3aa: CASSTLRGGGTEAFF
v_gene: TRBV5-1; j_gene: TRBJ2-3; len: 16; abundance: -; d_gene: TRBD2; CDR3nt: TGCGCCAGCAGCTTAACTAGCGGGGGGATCACAGATACGCAGTATTTT; CDR3aa: CASSLTSGGITDTQYF
v_gene: TRBV7-3; j_gene: TRBJ1-1; len: 15; abundance: -; d_gene: -; CDR3nt: TGTGCCAGCAGCTCGGGGGGCCCAGGGAACACTGAAGCTTTCTTT; CDR3aa: CASSSGGPGNTEAFF
v_gene: TRBV4-1; j_gene: TRBJ2-7; len: 12; abundance: -; d_gene: -; CDR3nt: TGCGCCAGCAGCCAAGATTTCCAGGAGCAGTACTTC; CDR3aa: CASSQDFQEQYF
v_gene: TRBV7-9; j_gene: TRBJ1-6; len: 17; abundance: -; d_gene: TRBD1; CDR3nt: TGTGCCAGCAGCTTAAAAGGGGGACAGAGCTTTAATTCACCCCTCCACTTT; CDR3aa: CASSLKGGQSFNSPLHF
v_gene: TRBV5-3; j_gene: TRBJ1-5; len: 19; abundance: -; d_gene: TRBD1; CDR3nt: TGTGCCAGAAGCTCGTACCGGGACAGGGGGCTCTACGGCAATCAGCCCCAGCATTTT; CDR3aa: CARSSYRDRGLYGNQPQHF
v_gene: TRBV28; j_gene: TRBJ1-3; len: 15; abundance: -; d_gene: -; CDR3nt: TGTGCCAGCAGTAAAGACAGCAATTCTGGAAACACCATATATTTT; CDR3aa: CASSKDSNSGNTIYF
v_gene: TRBV10-3; j_gene: TRBJ2-1; len: 13; abundance: -; d_gene: TRBD2; CDR3nt: TGTGCCACCGGGGGGGCGGGAGACAATGAGCAGTTCTTC; CDR3aa: CATGGAGDNEQFF
v_gene: TRBV4-3; j_gene: TRBJ1-4; len: 14; abundance: -; d_gene: -; CDR3nt: TGCGCCAGCAGCGGAACAGAGTTTAATGAAAAACTGTTTTTT; CDR3aa: CASSGTEFNEKLFF
v_gene: TRBV7-6; j_gene: TRBJ2-3; len: 15; abundance: few; d_gene: -; CDR3nt: TGTGCCAGCAGCTTGACAGGAGCTCTCACAGATACGCAGTATTTT; CDR3aa: CASSLTGALTDTQYF
v_gene: TRBV11-3; j_gene: TRBJ2-1; len: 15; abundance: -; d_gene: TRBD2; CDR3nt: TGTGCCAGCAGCTTAGACAGCGGGGGGATCAATGAGCAGTTCTTC; CDR3aa: CASSLDSGGINEQFF
v_gene: TRBV7-2; j_gene: TRBJ1-1; len: 15; abundance: -; d_gene: -; CDR3nt: TGTGCCAGCAGCTTAACCACGACAGGCGACACTGAAGCTTTCTTT; CDR3aa: CASSLTTTGDTEAFF
v_gene: TRBV27; j_gene: TRBJ1-6; len: 13; abundance: -; d_gene: -; CDR3nt: TGTGCCAGCAAGACAGCCGCTAATTCACCCCTCCACTTT; CDR3aa: CASKTAANSPLHF